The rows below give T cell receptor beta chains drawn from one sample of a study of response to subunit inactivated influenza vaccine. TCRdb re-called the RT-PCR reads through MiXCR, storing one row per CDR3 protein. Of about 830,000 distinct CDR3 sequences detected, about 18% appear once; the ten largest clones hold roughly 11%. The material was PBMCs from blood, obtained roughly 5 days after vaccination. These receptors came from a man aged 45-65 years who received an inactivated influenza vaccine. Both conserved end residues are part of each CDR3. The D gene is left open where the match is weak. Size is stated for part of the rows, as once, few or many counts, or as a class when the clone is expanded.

TGTGCCAGCAGCTTAGAGCCGGATTACAATGAGCAGTTCTTC | CASSLEPDYNEQFF | 14 | TRBJ2-1 | NA | NA | TRBV7-9
TGTGCCAGCAGCCCACGGCCCTCGGGACTAGCGAAAAACAATGAGCAGTTCTTC | CASSPRPSGLAKNNEQFF | 18 | TRBJ2-1 | NA | TRBD2 | TRBV7-8
TGCAGCGTTGAAGAAAAATGGGAGACCCAGTACTTC | CSVEEKWETQYF | 12 | TRBJ2-5 | many | NA | TRBV29-1
TGTGCCAGCAGTGAATCCCCGGGACTTGGAGCTTTCTTT | CASSESPGLGAFF | 13 | TRBJ1-1 | NA | NA | TRBV25-1
TGCAGTGCTAGACCGGGATCGAACTACGAGCAGTACTTC | CSARPGSNYEQYF | 13 | TRBJ2-7 | NA | NA | TRBV20-1
TGCGCCAGCAGCTTGGAAACCCGGACAGGCGGGACCCAGTACTTC | CASSLETRTGGTQYF | 15 | TRBJ2-5 | few | TRBD1 | TRBV5-1
TGTGCCAGCAGCTTAGGTAGACAAAAAACCAATGAGCAGTTCTTC | CASSLGRQKTNEQFF | 15 | TRBJ2-1 | few | NA | TRBV7-3
TGTGCCAGCAGCCAGATTCGTGCAGATACGCAGTATTTT | CASSQIRADTQYF | 13 | TRBJ2-3 | NA | NA | TRBV3-1
TGCAGCGTGTGGGCACTGGTAGCGGGAGGGCCGGATACGCAGTATTTT | CSVWALVAGGPDTQYF | 16 | TRBJ2-3 | few | TRBD2 | TRBV29-1
TGTGCCATCAGTGAACCGACGGACAGAGTACGTAACGAGCAGTACTTC | CAISEPTDRVRNEQYF | 16 | TRBJ2-7 | many | NA | TRBV10-3
TGCAGTGCCGGGACAGGCGCGAGATGGGGCTACAATGAGCAGTTCTTC | CSAGTGARWGYNEQFF | 16 | TRBJ2-1 | NA | TRBD1 | TRBV20-1
TGCAGTGCTAGGGGTGGTGGAATAGCGGGCTACGAGCAGTACTTC | CSARGGGIAGYEQYF | 15 | TRBJ2-7 | few | TRBD2 | TRBV20-1
TGTGCCAGCAGCTTGAAGGGGCGCGACACCGGGGAGCTGTTTTTT | CASSLKGRDTGELFF | 15 | TRBJ2-2 | NA | NA | TRBV11-3
TGTGCCACAGCAAGGGGGGCATCGAACACCGGGGAGCTGTTTTTT | CATARGASNTGELFF | 15 | TRBJ2-2 | few | NA | TRBV6-1
TGTGCCAGCCAACGGGGGTCGGATGAAAAACTGTTTTTT | CASQRGSDEKLFF | 13 | TRBJ1-4 | few | NA | TRBV6-2/TRBV6-3
TGCGCCAGCAGCCCCCAGCCATGGTCCTACAATGAGCAGTTCTTC | CASSPQPWSYNEQFF | 15 | TRBJ2-1 | NA | NA | TRBV4-3
TGTGCCAGCAGTTTAAATAGTGGGCAGGGGCTCTATGGCTACACCTTC | CASSLNSGQGLYGYTF | 16 | TRBJ1-2 | NA | NA | TRBV27
TGTGCCAGCAGCGAACTACCCTTTAAGGCCGGGGAGCTGTTTTTT | CASSELPFKAGELFF | 15 | TRBJ2-2 | NA | NA | TRBV5-4
TGTGCCAGCAGCTTTAGGGCGCAGGGTTCACCCCTCCACTTT | CASSFRAQGSPLHF | 14 | TRBJ1-6 | NA | NA | TRBV7-2
TGCAGTGCCAGGGATTGGTGGGACAGGGGAACTGAAGCTTTCTTT | CSARDWWDRGTEAFF | 15 | TRBJ1-1 | NA | TRBD1 | TRBV20-1
TGTGCCAGCAGCTTGGGGGGTCTTAGCCCTGTTTCCGGGGAGCTGTTTTTT | CASSLGGLSPVSGELFF | 17 | TRBJ2-2 | NA | NA | TRBV5-5
TGTGCCAGCTTTTGGACTAGCGGGAGTCGTAATGAGCAGTTCTTC | CASFWTSGSRNEQFF | 15 | TRBJ2-1 | few | TRBD2 | TRBV6-2/TRBV6-3
TGTGCCAGCAGCTTTTTTCCGGGACCGGCGTTAAGCTCCTACGAGCAGTACTTC | CASSFFPGPALSSYEQYF | 18 | TRBJ2-7 | few | NA | TRBV11-2
TGCAGTGCTACCAGAGACAGGGGGGGTTACGAGCAGTACTTC | CSATRDRGGYEQYF | 14 | TRBJ2-7 | few | TRBD1 | TRBV20-1
TGTGCCAGCAGCATACTAGCGGGGACCTACAATGAGCAGTTCTTC | CASSILAGTYNEQFF | 15 | TRBJ2-1 | many | TRBD2 | TRBV7-2
TGCGCCAGCAGCCCTAAGACTAGCGGGATATACAATGAGCAGTTCTTC | CASSPKTSGIYNEQFF | 16 | TRBJ2-1 | NA | TRBD2 | TRBV5-1
TGTGCCAGCAGTCCGATGGCGTTTAGCAATCAGCCCCAGCATTTT | CASSPMAFSNQPQHF | 15 | TRBJ1-5 | NA | NA | TRBV2
TGTGCCAGCAGCTTAGTAGGGGCGGGAGGGTACACCGGGGAGCTGTTTTTT | CASSLVGAGGYTGELFF | 17 | TRBJ2-2 | NA | TRBD2 | TRBV7-2
TGTGCCAGCAGCACCAACCCCAGGGGGCTGAACGAGCAGTACTTC | CASSTNPRGLNEQYF | 15 | TRBJ2-7 | NA | TRBD1 | TRBV7-2
TGTGCCAGCAGTCGCAGCCAGGGGGTGGGCAATCAGCCCCAGCATTTT | CASSRSQGVGNQPQHF | 16 | TRBJ1-5 | few | TRBD1 | TRBV27
TGTGCCACCAGGACAGGGGAAAGAAGCAATCAGCCCCAGCATTTT | CATRTGERSNQPQHF | 15 | TRBJ1-5 | few | TRBD1 | TRBV15
TGTGCCAGCAGTGCTGTCGTAACTGGGGCCAACGTCCTGACTTTC | CASSAVVTGANVLTF | 15 | TRBJ2-6 | NA | NA | TRBV28
TGTGCCAGCAGCTCCTCCGGGACAGAGTACAATGAGCAGTTCTTC | CASSSSGTEYNEQFF | 15 | TRBJ2-1 | NA | TRBD1 | TRBV11-2
TGTGCCAGCAGTGACTGGGCTGGGAGCCCTAATGAAAAACTGTTTTTT | CASSDWAGSPNEKLFF | 16 | TRBJ1-4 | few | NA | TRBV25-1
TGTGCCAGCTCTCCGGGACAGGTTAAACATACGCAGTATTTT | CASSPGQVKHTQYF | 14 | TRBJ2-3 | NA | TRBD1 | TRBV7-2
TGCGCCAGCAGCCAAGGCAGCGTTTACAATGAGCAGTTCTTC | CASSQGSVYNEQFF | 14 | TRBJ2-1 | NA | NA | TRBV4-1
TGTGCCACCAATGACAGGGGTGGGGCCGGGGAGCTGTTTTTT | CATNDRGGAGELFF | 14 | TRBJ2-2 | few | TRBD1 | TRBV24-1
TGTGCCAGCACCCTAAGCGGGAGCCACGAGCAGTACTTC | CASTLSGSHEQYF | 13 | TRBJ2-7 | few | TRBD2 | TRBV6-2/TRBV6-3
TGTGCCATAACCCCTAAGGTACAAGAGACCCAGTACTTC | CAITPKVQETQYF | 13 | TRBJ2-5 | few | NA | TRBV10-3
TGTGCCAGCAGCTACGGACAGGGCGACCGGGCCCAGTACTTC | CASSYGQGDRAQYF | 14 | TRBJ2-5 | NA | TRBD1 | TRBV7-2
TGTGCCAGCAGTACCCCGGGGAGGGGTGGCTACACCTTC | CASSTPGRGGYTF | 13 | TRBJ1-2 | NA | NA | TRBV6-1
TGTGCCAGCATAAGGACACTCTTTTCACCCCTCCACTTT | CASIRTLFSPLHF | 13 | TRBJ1-6 | NA | NA | TRBV2
TGTGCCAGCAGTGAATCCTGGGGGCCCTACGAGCAGTACTTC | CASSESWGPYEQYF | 14 | TRBJ2-7 | NA | NA | TRBV6-1
TGCAGCGTTGAAGGCCACTCCTACGAGCAGTACTTC | CSVEGHSYEQYF | 12 | TRBJ2-7 | many | NA | TRBV29-1
TGTGCCAGCAGCGAGGGCCGATCTTCCACTGAAGCTTTCTTT | CASSEGRSSTEAFF | 14 | TRBJ1-1 | NA | NA | TRBV7-9
TGTGCCAGCAGAGACAGGACAGGGTACTATGGCTACACCTTC | CASRDRTGYYGYTF | 14 | TRBJ1-2 | few | TRBD1 | TRBV6-1
TGTGCCATCACGGACTATAGCACAGATACGCAGTATTTT | CAITDYSTDTQYF | 13 | TRBJ2-3 | NA | NA | TRBV10-3
TGCGCCAGCAGCTCAAATTCCGTCGAGCAGTACTTC | CASSSNSVEQYF | 12 | TRBJ2-7 | few | NA | TRBV5-1
TGTGCCAGCAGTCCCCCCGGGACAGGGCGGGAGACCCAGTACTTC | CASSPPGTGRETQYF | 15 | TRBJ2-5 | few | TRBD1 | TRBV7-9
TGTGCCAGCAGTTTTTCGTACGGAAGCTACAATGAGCAGTTCTTC | CASSFSYGSYNEQFF | 15 | TRBJ2-1 | few | NA | TRBV12-3/TRBV12-4
TGTGCCACCAGCAGAGAGACCGGGGAGCTGTTTTTT | CATSRETGELFF | 12 | TRBJ2-2 | NA | NA | TRBV15
TGTGCCAGCAGCGACCAAGCCGGGACAGGTGGGGATACGCAGTATTTT | CASSDQAGTGGDTQYF | 16 | TRBJ2-3 | NA | TRBD1 | TRBV13